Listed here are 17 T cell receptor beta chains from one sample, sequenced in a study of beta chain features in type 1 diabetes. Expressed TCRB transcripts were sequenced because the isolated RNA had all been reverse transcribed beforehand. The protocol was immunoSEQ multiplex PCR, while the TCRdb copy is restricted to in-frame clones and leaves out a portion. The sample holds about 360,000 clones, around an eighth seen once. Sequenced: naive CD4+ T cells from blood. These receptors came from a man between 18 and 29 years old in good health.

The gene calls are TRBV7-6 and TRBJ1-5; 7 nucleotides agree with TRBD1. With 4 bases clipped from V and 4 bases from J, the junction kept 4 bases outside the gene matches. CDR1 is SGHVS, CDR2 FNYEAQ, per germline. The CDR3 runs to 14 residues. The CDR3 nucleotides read TGTGCCAGCAGCTCCAGGGGGTTGAATCAGCCCCAGCATTTT. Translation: CASSSRGLNQPQHF.

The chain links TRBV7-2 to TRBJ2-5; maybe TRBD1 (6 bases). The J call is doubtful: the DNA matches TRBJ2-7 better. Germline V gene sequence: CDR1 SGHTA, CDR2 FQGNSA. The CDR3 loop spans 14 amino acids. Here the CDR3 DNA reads TGTGCCAGCAGCTTAACGGGACACCTCTACGAGCAGTACTTC. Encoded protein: CASSLTGHLYEQYF.

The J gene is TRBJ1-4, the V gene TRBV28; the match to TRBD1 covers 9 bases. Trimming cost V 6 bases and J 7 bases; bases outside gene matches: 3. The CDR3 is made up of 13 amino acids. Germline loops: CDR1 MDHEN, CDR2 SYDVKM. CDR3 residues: CASSGQGSEKLFF. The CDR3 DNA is TGTGCCAGCAGCGGACAGGGGAGTGAAAAACTGTTTTTT.

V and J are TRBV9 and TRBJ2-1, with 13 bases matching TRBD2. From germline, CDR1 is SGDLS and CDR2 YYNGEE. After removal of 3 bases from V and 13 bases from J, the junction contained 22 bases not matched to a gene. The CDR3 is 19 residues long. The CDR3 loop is CASSAKTSGGPTMSFPQFF. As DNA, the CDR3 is TGTGCCAGCAGCGCCAAGACTAGCGGGGGGCCTACAATGAGCTTCCCTCAGTTCTTC.

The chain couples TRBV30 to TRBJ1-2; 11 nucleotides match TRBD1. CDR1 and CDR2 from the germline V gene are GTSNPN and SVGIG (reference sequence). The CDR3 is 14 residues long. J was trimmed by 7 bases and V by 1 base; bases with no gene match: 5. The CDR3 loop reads CAWSEDRGRGGYTF. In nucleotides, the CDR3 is TGTGCCTGGAGTGAGGACAGGGGGCGGGGTGGCTACACCTTC.

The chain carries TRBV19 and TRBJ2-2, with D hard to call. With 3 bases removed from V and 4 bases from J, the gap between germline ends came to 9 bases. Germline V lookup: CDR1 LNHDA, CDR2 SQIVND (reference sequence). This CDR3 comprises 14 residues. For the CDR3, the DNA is TGTGCCAGTAGTATTCAGGTCGGCACCGGGGAGCTGTTTTTT. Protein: CASSIQVGTGELFF.

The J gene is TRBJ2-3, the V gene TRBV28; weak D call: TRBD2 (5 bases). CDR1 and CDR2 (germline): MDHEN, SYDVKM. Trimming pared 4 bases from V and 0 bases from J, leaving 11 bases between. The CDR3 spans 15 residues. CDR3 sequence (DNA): TGTGCCAGCAGTTCCGGACTGGGGAGCACAGATACGCAGTATTTT. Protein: CASSSGLGSTDTQYF.

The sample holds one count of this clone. CDR3 DNA: TGTGCCAGCAGCACTAACACCGGGGAGCTGTTTTTT. As protein: CASSTNTGELFF. This chain joins TRBV11-3 and TRBJ2-2; the D is unclear. Per germline, CDR1 SGHNT and CDR2 YENEEA. V lost 5 bases and J lost 2, with 3 bases in between. This CDR3 is 12 amino acids long.

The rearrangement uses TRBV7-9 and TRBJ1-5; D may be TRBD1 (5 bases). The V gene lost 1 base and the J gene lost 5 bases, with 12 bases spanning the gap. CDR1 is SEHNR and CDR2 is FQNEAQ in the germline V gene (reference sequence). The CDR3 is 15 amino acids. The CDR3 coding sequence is TGTGCCAGCAGCTTAGGCCAGGGTAATCATCAGCCCCAGCATTTT. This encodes CASSLGQGNHQPQHF. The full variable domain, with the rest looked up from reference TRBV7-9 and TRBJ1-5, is DTGVSQNPRHKITKRGQNVTFRCDPISEHNRLYWYRQTLGQGPEFLTYFQNEAQLEKSRLLSDRFSAERPKGSFSTLEIQRTEQGDSAMYLCASSLGQGNHQPQHFGDGTRLSIL.

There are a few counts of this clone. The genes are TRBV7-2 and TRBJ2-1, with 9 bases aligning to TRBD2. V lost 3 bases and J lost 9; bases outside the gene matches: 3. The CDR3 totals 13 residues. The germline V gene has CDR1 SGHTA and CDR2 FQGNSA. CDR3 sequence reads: CASSFGTSTEQFF. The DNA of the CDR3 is TGTGCCAGCAGCTTTGGGACTAGCACTGAGCAGTTCTTC. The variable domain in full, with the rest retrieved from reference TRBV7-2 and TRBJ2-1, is GAGVSQSPSNKVTEKGKDVELRCDPISGHTALYWYRQSLGQGLEFLIYFQGNSAPDKSGLPSDRFSAERTGGSVSTLTIQRTQQEDSAVYLCASSFGTSTEQFFGPGTRLTVL.

The CDR3 DNA is TGTGCCAGCAGTTTAGGTCCGGACAGACCCTACGAGCAGTACTTC. This gives the protein CASSLGPDRPYEQYF. This chain uses TRBV6-5 with TRBJ2-7; maybe TRBD1 (6 bases). The V gene lost 4 bases and the J gene lost 2 bases, with 15 bases spanning the gap. There are 15 residues in the CDR3. CDR1 and CDR2 (germline): MNHEY, SVGAGI.

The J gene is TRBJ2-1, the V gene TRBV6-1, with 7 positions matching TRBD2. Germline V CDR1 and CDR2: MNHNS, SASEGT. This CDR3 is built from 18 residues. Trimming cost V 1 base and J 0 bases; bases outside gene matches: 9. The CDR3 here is CASSEVLAGDPSYNEQFF. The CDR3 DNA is TGTGCCAGCAGTGAAGTTCTGGCGGGAGATCCCTCCTACAATGAGCAGTTCTTC.

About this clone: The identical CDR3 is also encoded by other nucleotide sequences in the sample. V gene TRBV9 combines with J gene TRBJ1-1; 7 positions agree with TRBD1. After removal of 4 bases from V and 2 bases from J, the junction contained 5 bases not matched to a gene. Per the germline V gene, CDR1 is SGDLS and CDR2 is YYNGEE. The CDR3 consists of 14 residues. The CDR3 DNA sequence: TGTGCCAGCAGCCCCCGACAGGGAAACACTGAAGCTTTCTTT. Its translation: CASSPRQGNTEAFF.

The CDR3 DNA is TGTGCCAGCAGCTTGATGGGACTTTTACAAGAGACCCAGTACTTC. It is translated as CASSLMGLLQETQYF. This chain uses TRBV5-6 with TRBJ2-5, with a possible D match to TRBD2 (6 bases). Germline lookup yields CDR1 SGHDT and CDR2 YYEEEE. This CDR3 comprises 15 residues. V was pared by 1 base and J by 2 bases, with 12 bases between.

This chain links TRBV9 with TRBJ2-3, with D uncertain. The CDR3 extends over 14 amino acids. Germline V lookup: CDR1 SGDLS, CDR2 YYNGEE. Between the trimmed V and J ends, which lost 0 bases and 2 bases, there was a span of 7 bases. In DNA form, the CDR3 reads TGTGCCAGCAGCGTAGTCTCTTCCACAGATACGCAGTATTTT. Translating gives CASSVVSSTDTQYF.

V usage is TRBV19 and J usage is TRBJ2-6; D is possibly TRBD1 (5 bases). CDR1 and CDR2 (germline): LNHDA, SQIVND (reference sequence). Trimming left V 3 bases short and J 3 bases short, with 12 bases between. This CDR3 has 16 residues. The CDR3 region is CASSMGRVFGANVLTF. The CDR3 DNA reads TGTGCCAGTAGTATGGGCAGGGTCTTTGGGGCCAACGTCCTGACTTTC.

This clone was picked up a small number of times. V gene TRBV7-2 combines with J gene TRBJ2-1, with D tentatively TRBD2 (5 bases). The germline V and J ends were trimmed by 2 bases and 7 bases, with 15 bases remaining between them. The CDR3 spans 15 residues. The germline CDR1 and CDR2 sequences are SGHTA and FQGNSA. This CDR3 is CASSLYGDFANEQFF. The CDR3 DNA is TGTGCCAGCAGCTTATACGGGGATTTTGCTAATGAGCAGTTCTTC.